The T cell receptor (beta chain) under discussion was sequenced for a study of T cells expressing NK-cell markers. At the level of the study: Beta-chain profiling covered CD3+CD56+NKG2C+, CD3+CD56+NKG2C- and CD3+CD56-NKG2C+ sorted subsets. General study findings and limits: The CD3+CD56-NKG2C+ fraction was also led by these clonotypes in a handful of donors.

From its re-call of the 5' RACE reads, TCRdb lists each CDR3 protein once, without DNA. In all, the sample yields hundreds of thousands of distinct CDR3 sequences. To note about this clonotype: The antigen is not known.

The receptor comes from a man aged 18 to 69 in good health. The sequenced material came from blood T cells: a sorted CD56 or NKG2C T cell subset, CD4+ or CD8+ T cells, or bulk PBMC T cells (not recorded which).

The CDR3: CASSPWAGTGETTEAFF. The J gene is TRBJ1-1, the V gene TRBV27. Germline CDR1 reads MNHEY; CDR2 reads SMNVEV (reference sequence). The CDR3 covers 17 residues.